This T cell receptor (beta chain) was recorded in a study of cytotoxic CD8 clonotypes in ibrutinib-treated CLL. Overall study: Following treatment for a median roughly 12 months, range 6 to 36, response samples were then taken. Per sample, productive templates averaged approximately 260,000 and productive rearrangements averaged 94,082. Findings and limits, study-wide: At the start, clonality exceeded age-matched healthy donors and followed circulating CD8+ T-cell counts.

This clone was seen a handful of times. Its antigen remains unidentified. Researchers set a sequencing depth target of 1 in 200,000 to 1 in 1 million T cells. Data came from immunoSEQ multiplex PCR; TCRdb stores just in-frame clones and leaves some out. The sample has more than 110,000 clones, under 95% seen once; the top ten hold about 10%. The V gene's germline CDR1 is LNHDA and CDR2 SQIVND (reference sequence). With V trimmed by 0 bases and J by 3 bases, 6 bases remained unmatched. The CDR3 loop spans 16 amino acids. The starting material was PBMCs, obtained after 12 months of ibrutinib treatment. This chain connects TRBV19 to TRBJ1-2; 8 nucleotides agree with TRBD1. The clonotype comes from a human donor with chronic lymphocytic leukemia. CDR3 nucleotide sequence: TGTGCCAGTAGTATAGAGGGGACAGGACAGGACTATGGCTACACCTTC. Amino acids: CASSIEGTGQDYGYTF.